These 23 T cell receptor beta chains share one sample of origin, sequenced in a study of T cell responses to AZD1222 COVID-19 vaccine. Some clones are missing from TCRdb's copy, which holds only in-frame ones; the method was immunoSEQ multiplex PCR. The profile shows more than 95,000 clones, approximately 90% of them singletons. This specimen was peripheral blood, taken 28 days after the second AZD1222 dose. These receptors originate from an adult who received the AZD1222 COVID-19 vaccine.

The chain recombines TRBV18 with TRBJ2-7, with 9 bases fitting TRBD1. This CDR3 comprises 15 residues. Germline CDR1 reads KGHSH; CDR2 reads LQKENI. V trimming: 3 bases; J trimming: 2 bases; junction bases outside the gene matches: 5. The CDR3 loop is CASSPGQGNTYEQYF. DNA of the CDR3: TGTGCCAGCTCACCGGGACAGGGAAACACCTACGAGCAGTACTTC.

V is TRBV29-1 and J is TRBJ1-2, with D perhaps matching TRBD1 (5 bases). Trimming took 3 bases from V and 4 from J, leaving 6 bases between them. The CDR3 runs 11 residues. Germline CDR1 and CDR2: SQVTM and ANQGSEA. The CDR3 DNA reads as TGCAGCGTTGACGACAGCTATGGCTACACCTTC. Translated: CSVDDSYGYTF.

The rearrangement links TRBV7-9 to TRBJ1-1, with 9 bases lining up with TRBD1. The trim removed 5 bases at V and 1 base at J, leaving 5 bases unmatched. This CDR3 region has 15 residues. Germline V gene sequence: CDR1 SEHNR, CDR2 FQNEAQ (reference sequence). CDR3 in amino acids: CASSPSTGGNTEAFF. The DNA of the CDR3 is TGTGCCAGCAGCCCTTCGACAGGGGGGAACACTGAAGCTTTCTTT.

The V gene is TRBV6-6, the J gene TRBJ1-1; D not resolved. The CDR3 is 14 amino acids. V shed 1 base and J shed 3 bases, with 9 bases lying between them. CDR1 and CDR2 from the germline V gene are MNHNY and SVGAGI (reference sequence). The CDR3 protein is CASSYYSKDTEAFF. The CDR3, as DNA: TGTGCCAGCAGTTACTACAGTAAGGACACTGAAGCTTTCTTT.

The V call is TRBV4-2, the J call TRBJ1-4; a weak D match, TRBD1 (5 bases). Trimming removed 2 bases from V and 4 bases from J, with 14 bases in between. Germline CDR1 reads LGHNA; CDR2 reads YNFKEQ. CDR3 length equals 16 residues. The CDR3 bases are TGTGCCAGCAGCCAAACAATGGGGGGGATTAATGAAAAACTGTTTTTT. It translates to CASSQTMGGINEKLFF.

The chain employs TRBV28 and TRBJ1-3; D unclear. V lost 5 bases, J lost 0 bases, and 14 bases lay in between. This CDR3 region has 16 residues. CDR1 is MDHEN and CDR2 is SYDVKM in the germline V gene. The CDR3 is CASSPDFINSGNTIYF. CDR3 in DNA: TGTGCCAGCAGTCCCGACTTTATAAACTCTGGAAACACCATATATTTT.

The V call is TRBV28, the J call TRBJ2-1; D unresolved. Germline-derived CDR1 and CDR2 are MDHEN and SYDVKM. Trimming cost V 6 bases and J 3 bases, with 12 bases left between them. The CDR3 is made up of 14 amino acids. The CDR3 loop is CASSPPGDYNEQFF. The CDR3, as DNA: TGTGCCAGCAGCCCCCCCGGAGACTACAATGAGCAGTTCTTC. Looking up the rest from reference TRBV28 and TRBJ2-1 gives the full variable domain: DVKVTQSSRYLVKRTGEKVFLECVQDMDHENMFWYRQDPGLGLRLIYFSYDVKMKEKGDIPEGYSVSREKKERFSLILESASTNQTSMYLCASSPPGDYNEQFFGPGTRLTVL.

The rearrangement joins TRBV18 to TRBJ2-7, with D uncertain. This CDR3 has 15 amino acids. Germline V gives CDR1 KGHSH, CDR2 LQKENI. Trimming shortened V by 3 bases and J by 3 bases, and 15 bases separated the two germline ends. CDR3 in amino acids: CASSPRVGESYEQYF. Written as DNA, the CDR3 is TGTGCCAGCTCACCCCGGGTAGGCGAGAGCTACGAGCAGTACTTC.

V usage is TRBV29-1 and J usage is TRBJ2-5; maybe TRBD1 (6 bases). Germline CDR1 reads SQVTM; CDR2 reads ANQGSEA. V shed 3 bases and J shed 2 bases, with 10 bases lying between them. This CDR3 has 13 residues. The CDR3 coding sequence is TGCAGCGTTGAGGGGGCGGAGCAAGAGACCCAGTACTTC. It codes for CSVEGAEQETQYF.

The rearrangement uses TRBV5-1 and TRBJ2-7; a possible D gene is TRBD1 (6 bases). CDR1 is SGHRS and CDR2 is YFSETQ in the germline V gene. Trimming removed 1 base at V and 2 bases at J, with 10 bases between. The CDR3 loop spans 14 amino acids. The DNA for the CDR3 is TGCGCCAGCAGCTTGACTCCAGGGGCCTACGAGCAGTACTTC. It is translated as CASSLTPGAYEQYF.

The V and J genes are TRBV28 and TRBJ1-3; unclear D gene. This CDR3 spans 12 amino acids. Germline assignment: CDR1 MDHEN and CDR2 SYDVKM. The V and J ends lost 5 bases and 0 bases respectively, with 2 bases between them. CDR3 in DNA: TGTGCCAGCAGTGGCTCTGGAAACACCATATATTTT. Translating it yields CASSGSGNTIYF.

CDR3 sequence: CASSATSGYTF. CDR3 sequence (DNA): TGTGCCAGCAGTGCTACTTCGGGCTACACCTTC. The chain uses TRBV25-1 and TRBJ1-2, with D hard to call. The germline V gene encodes CDR1 MGHDK and CDR2 SYGVNS. CDR3 length: 11 residues. V lost 4 bases to trimming and J lost 8 bases, with 8 bases between them.

V usage is TRBV27 and J usage is TRBJ1-5; 7 bases align to TRBD1. After removal of 6 bases from V and 3 bases from J, the junction contained 14 bases not matched to a gene. Per germline, CDR1 MNHEY and CDR2 SMNVEV (reference sequence). There are 17 residues in the CDR3. The CDR3 bases are TGTGCCAGCAGCCTAGGGGCAGGGGGTAACTTCAATCAGCCCCAGCATTTT. Protein: CASSLGAGGNFNQPQHF.

This chain links TRBV7-9 with TRBJ2-5; the match to TRBD1 covers 8 bases. This CDR3 is built from 14 residues. CDR1 SEHNR and CDR2 FQNEAQ come from the germline V gene (reference sequence). Trimming at V came to 6 bases and at J to 4 bases, leaving 7 bases not matched to a gene. CDR3: CASSRTGGRETQYF. CDR3 in DNA: TGTGCCAGCAGTCGTACAGGGGGGCGAGAGACCCAGTACTTC. The full variable domain, its missing parts supplied by reference TRBV7-9 and TRBJ2-5, is DTGVSQNPRHKITKRGQNVTFRCDPISEHNRLYWYRQTLGQGPEFLTYFQNEAQLEKSRLLSDRFSAERPKGSFSTLEIQRTEQGDSAMYLCASSRTGGRETQYFGPGTRLLVL.

The chain employs TRBV5-5 and TRBJ2-1; D is possibly TRBD2 (5 bases). The CDR3 spans 15 residues. V was cut by 1 base and J by 8 bases, with 16 bases left in between. From germline, CDR1 is SGHKS and CDR2 YYEKEE (reference sequence). CDR3 nucleotide sequence: TGTGCCAGCAGCTTGAATTGGCTAGTCGGGGATGAGCAGTTCTTC. Its protein product is CASSLNWLVGDEQFF.

The V gene is TRBV19, the J gene TRBJ2-1, with D possibly being TRBD2 (6 bases). The CDR3 is made up of 17 amino acids. Per the germline V gene, CDR1 is LNHDA and CDR2 is SQIVND (reference sequence). Deletions cut 3 bases from V and 0 bases from J, with 15 bases between. The CDR3 sequence: CASSMVASDSSYNEQFF. CDR3 nucleotide sequence: TGTGCCAGTAGTATGGTGGCTAGCGATTCCTCCTACAATGAGCAGTTCTTC. The entire variable domain, with the rest obtained from reference TRBV19 and TRBJ2-1, is as follows: DGGITQSPKYLFRKEGQNVTLSCEQNLNHDAMYWYRQDPGQGLRLIYYSQIVNDFQKGDIAEGYSVSREKKESFPLTVTSAQKNPTAFYLCASSMVASDSSYNEQFFGPGTRLTVL.

This chain links TRBV2 with TRBJ2-5, with 10 bases lining up with TRBD2. The J segment lost 5 bases and the V segment lost 7 bases, leaving 7 bases of the junction unmatched. This CDR3 spans 14 amino acids. Germline CDR1 is SNHLY and CDR2 is FYNNEI. The CDR3 bases are TGTGCCAGCAAGCTAGCGGGAGAGATTGAGACCCAGTACTTC. It codes for CASKLAGEIETQYF.

This chain joins TRBV7-3 and TRBJ1-1; no firm D call. This CDR3 region has 13 residues. Trimming stripped 4 bases from V and 2 bases from J, with 8 bases between. Germline-derived CDR1 and CDR2 are SGHTA and FQGTGA. The DNA for the CDR3 is TGTGCCAGCAGCTCTGGAGCTAACACTGAAGCTTTCTTT. It translates to CASSSGANTEAFF.

This chain links TRBV5-1 with TRBJ1-3, with a possible D match to TRBD1 (5 bases). V lost 2 bases and J 0 bases, leaving 6 bases between the germline ends. Germline values: CDR1 SGHRS, CDR2 YFSETQ. The CDR3 spans 14 residues. This chain's CDR3 is CASSLGTSGNTIYF. In nucleotides, the CDR3 is TGCGCCAGCAGCTTAGGGACCTCTGGAAACACCATATATTTT.

This clone was seen more than once but under ten times. This chain connects TRBV11-2 to TRBJ2-7; D is possibly TRBD2 (5 bases). Per the germline V gene, CDR1 is SGHAT and CDR2 is FQNNGV. CDR3 length equals 13 residues. V lost 3 bases to trimming and J lost 6 bases, with 12 bases between them. This chain's CDR3 is CASSFLLEGEQYF. In DNA, the CDR3 is TGTGCCAGCAGCTTCCTACTAGAAGGCGAGCAGTACTTC.

This chain joins TRBV5-1 and TRBJ1-1, with TRBD1 matching over 9 bases. CDR1 and CDR2 from the germline V gene are SGHRS and YFSETQ. The V and J ends lost 7 bases and 8 bases, in that order; junction bases with no gene match: 6. This CDR3 is 12 amino acids long. Here the CDR3 reads CASSGTGSEAFF. The CDR3 coding sequence is TGCGCCAGCTCCGGGACAGGGTCCGAAGCTTTCTTT.

V usage is TRBV5-1 and J usage is TRBJ1-4; maybe TRBD1 (6 bases). Germline CDR1 SGHRS, CDR2 YFSETQ. With 4 bases removed from V and 4 bases from J, the gap between germline ends came to 14 bases. The CDR3 is 15 amino acids. CDR3 region: CASSLGTSNNEKLFF. In nucleotides, the CDR3 is TGCGCCAGCAGCCTGGGGACAAGTAATAATGAAAAACTGTTTTTT.

This chain uses TRBV11-2 with TRBJ2-1, with 8 bases matching TRBD2. The CDR3 is made up of 14 amino acids. CDR1 is SGHAT and CDR2 is FQNNGV in the germline V gene. Trimming removed 5 bases from V and 8 bases from J; junction bases left unmatched: 8. Here the CDR3 DNA reads TGTGCCAGCAGCATAGGACTAGCCCCCCATGAGCAGTTCTTC. This encodes CASSIGLAPHEQFF.